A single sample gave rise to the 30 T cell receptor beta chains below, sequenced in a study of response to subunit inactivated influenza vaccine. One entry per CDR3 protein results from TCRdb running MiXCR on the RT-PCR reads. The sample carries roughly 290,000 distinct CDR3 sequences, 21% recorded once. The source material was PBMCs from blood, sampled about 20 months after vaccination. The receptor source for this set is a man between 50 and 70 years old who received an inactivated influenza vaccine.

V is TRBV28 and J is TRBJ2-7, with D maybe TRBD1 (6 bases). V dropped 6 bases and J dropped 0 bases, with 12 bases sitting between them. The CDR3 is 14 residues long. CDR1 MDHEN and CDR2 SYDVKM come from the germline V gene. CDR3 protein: CASSYDRSSYEQYF. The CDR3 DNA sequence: TGTGCCAGCAGCTACGACAGGAGCTCCTACGAGCAGTACTTC.

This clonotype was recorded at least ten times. In nucleotides, the CDR3 is TGTGCCAGCAGCTTAGCGCCTAAGGTTTGGACAGGGGGGAGCAATCAGCCCCAGCATTTT. Translated: CASSLAPKVWTGGSNQPQHF. V is TRBV7-2 and J is TRBJ1-5; the match to TRBD1 covers 10 bases. The V gene end was trimmed by 0 bases and the J gene end by 1 base; junction bases not matched to a gene: 12. CDR1 and CDR2 from the germline V gene are SGHTA and FQGNSA. This CDR3 has 20 residues.

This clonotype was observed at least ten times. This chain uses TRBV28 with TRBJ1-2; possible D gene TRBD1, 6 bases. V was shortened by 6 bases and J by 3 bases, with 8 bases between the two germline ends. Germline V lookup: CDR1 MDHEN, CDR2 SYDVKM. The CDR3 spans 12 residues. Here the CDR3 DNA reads TGTGCCAGCAGCAGGACAGACTATGGCTACACCTTC. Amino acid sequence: CASSRTDYGYTF.

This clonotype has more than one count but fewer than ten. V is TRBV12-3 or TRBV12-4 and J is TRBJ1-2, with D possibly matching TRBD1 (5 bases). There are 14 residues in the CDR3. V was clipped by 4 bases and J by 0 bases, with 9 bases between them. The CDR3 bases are TGTGCCAGCAGTTCATCGACAGCTAACTATGGCTACACCTTC. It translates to CASSSSTANYGYTF.

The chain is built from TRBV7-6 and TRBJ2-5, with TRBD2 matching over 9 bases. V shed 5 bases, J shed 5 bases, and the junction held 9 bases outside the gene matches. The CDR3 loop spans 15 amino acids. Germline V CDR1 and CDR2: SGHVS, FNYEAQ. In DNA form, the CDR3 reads TGTGCCAGCAGCCCCGGGAGGACTAGCGTGGAGACCCAGTACTTC. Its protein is CASSPGRTSVETQYF.

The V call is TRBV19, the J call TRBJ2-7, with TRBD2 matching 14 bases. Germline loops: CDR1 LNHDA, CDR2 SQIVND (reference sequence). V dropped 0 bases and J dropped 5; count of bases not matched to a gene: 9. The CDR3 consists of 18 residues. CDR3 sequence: CASSIDGGLAGVINEQYF. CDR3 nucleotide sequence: TGTGCCAGTAGTATAGATGGGGGACTAGCGGGAGTCATCAACGAGCAGTACTTC.

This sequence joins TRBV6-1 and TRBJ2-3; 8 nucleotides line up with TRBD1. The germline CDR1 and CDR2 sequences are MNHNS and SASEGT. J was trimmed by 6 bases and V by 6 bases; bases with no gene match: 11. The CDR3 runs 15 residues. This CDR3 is CASRTRTGLSDTQYF. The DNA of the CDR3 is TGTGCCAGCAGAACCCGGACAGGGCTTTCGGATACGCAGTATTTT.

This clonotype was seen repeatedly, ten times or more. CDR3 nucleotide sequence: TGTGCCAGCAGTTTCACAGGGGGTTCTGGAAACACCATATATTTT. The encoded protein is CASSFTGGSGNTIYF. V and J are TRBV5-5 and TRBJ1-3, with 8 nucleotides matching TRBD1. This CDR3 has 15 amino acids. CDR1 is SGHKS, CDR2 YYEKEE, per germline (reference sequence). V dropped 5 bases and J dropped 1; count of bases not matched to a gene: 5.

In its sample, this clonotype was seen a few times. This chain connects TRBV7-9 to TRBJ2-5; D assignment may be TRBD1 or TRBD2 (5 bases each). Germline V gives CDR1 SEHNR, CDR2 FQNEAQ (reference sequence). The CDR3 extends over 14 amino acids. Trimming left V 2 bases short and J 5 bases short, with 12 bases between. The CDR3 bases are TGTGCCAGCAGCTTACGGGGCGGAGCGGAGACCCAGTACTTC. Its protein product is CASSLRGGAETQYF.

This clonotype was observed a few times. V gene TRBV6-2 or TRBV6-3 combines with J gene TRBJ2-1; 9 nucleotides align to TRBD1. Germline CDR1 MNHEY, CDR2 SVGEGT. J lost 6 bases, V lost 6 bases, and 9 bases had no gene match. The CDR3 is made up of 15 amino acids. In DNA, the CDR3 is TGTGCCAGCAGCCCTACCGGGACAGGGTTCAATGAGCAGTTCTTC. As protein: CASSPTGTGFNEQFF.

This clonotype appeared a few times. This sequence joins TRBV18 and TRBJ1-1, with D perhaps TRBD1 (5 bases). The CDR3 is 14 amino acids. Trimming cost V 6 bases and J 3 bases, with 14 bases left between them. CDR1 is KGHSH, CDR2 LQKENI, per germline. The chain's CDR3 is CASSAAGRDTEAFF. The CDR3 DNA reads TGTGCCAGCTCGGCCGCGGGACGAGACACTGAAGCTTTCTTT. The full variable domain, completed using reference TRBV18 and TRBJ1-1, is NAGVMQNPRHLVRRRGQEARLRCSPMKGHSHVYWYRQLPEEGLKFMVYLQKENIIDESGMPKERFSAEFPKEGPSILRIQQVVRGDSAAYFCASSAAGRDTEAFFGQGTRLTVV.

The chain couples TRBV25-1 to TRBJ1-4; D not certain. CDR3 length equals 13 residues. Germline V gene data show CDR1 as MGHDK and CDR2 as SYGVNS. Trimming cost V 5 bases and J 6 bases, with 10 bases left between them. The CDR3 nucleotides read TGTGCCAGCAGTCCCAGGTCCGATGAAAAACTGTTTTTT. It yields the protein CASSPRSDEKLFF.

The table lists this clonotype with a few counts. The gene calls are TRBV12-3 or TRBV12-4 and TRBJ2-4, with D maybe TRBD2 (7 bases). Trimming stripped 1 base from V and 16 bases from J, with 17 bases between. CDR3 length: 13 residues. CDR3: CASSLVPGGGPYF. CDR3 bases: TGTGCCAGCAGTTTAGTGCCTGGCGGGGGCCCTTACTTC.

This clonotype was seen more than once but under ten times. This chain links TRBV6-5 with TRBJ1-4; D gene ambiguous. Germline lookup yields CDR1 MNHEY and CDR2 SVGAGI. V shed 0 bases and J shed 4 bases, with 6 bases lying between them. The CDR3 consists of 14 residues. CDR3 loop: CASSYSVDNEKLFF. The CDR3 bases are TGTGCCAGCAGTTACTCGGTGGATAATGAAAAACTGTTTTTT.

The CDR3 spells CASSYGRGGGQPQHF. DNA of the CDR3: TGTGCCAGCAGTTACGGTCGGGGTGGGGGGCAGCCCCAGCATTTT. The genes are TRBV6-5 and TRBJ1-5, with D tentatively TRBD1 (5 bases). Trimming removed 2 bases at V and 7 bases at J, with 15 bases between. The CDR3 has 15 amino acids. Germline CDR1 is MNHEY and CDR2 is SVGAGI.

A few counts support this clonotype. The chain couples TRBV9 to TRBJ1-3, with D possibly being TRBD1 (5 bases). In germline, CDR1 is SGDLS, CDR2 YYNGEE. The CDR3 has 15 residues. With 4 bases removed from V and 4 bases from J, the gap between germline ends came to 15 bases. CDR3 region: CASSTSGLSGNTIYF. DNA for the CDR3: TGTGCCAGCAGCACCTCGGGACTCTCCGGAAACACCATATATTTT.

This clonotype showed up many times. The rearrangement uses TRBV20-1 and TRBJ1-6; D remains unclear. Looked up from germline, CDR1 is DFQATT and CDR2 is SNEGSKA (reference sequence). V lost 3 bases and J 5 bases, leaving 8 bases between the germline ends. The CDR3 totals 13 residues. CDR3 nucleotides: TGCAGTGCTAGGGCGGGTAATAATTCACCCCTCCACTTT. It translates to CSARAGNNSPLHF.

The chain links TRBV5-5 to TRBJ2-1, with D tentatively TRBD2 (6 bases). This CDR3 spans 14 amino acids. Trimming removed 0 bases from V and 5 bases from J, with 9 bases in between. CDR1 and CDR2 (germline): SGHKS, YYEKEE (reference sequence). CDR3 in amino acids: CASSLERANNEQFF. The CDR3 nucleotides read TGTGCCAGCAGCTTGGAGCGGGCAAACAATGAGCAGTTCTTC.

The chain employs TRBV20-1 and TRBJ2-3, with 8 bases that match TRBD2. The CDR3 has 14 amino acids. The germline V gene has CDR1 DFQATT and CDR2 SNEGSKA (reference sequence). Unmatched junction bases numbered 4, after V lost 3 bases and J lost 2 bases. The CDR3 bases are TGCAGTGCTAGCCGGGGGGGGCTCACAGATACGCAGTATTTT. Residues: CSASRGGLTDTQYF.

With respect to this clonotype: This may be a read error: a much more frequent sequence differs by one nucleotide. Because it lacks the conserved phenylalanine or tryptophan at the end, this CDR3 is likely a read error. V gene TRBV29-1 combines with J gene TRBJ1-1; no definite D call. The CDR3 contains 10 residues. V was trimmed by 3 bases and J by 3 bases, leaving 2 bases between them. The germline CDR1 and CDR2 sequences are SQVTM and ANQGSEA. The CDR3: CSVDHTEAFV. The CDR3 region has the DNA TGCAGCGTTGACCACACTGAAGCTTTCGTT.

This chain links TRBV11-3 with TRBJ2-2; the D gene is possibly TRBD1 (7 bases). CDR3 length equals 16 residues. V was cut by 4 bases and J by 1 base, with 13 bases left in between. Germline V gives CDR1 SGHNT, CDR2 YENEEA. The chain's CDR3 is CASSSAGGRNTGELFF. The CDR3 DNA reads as TGTGCCAGCAGCTCCGCAGGGGGGAGGAACACCGGGGAGCTGTTTTTT.

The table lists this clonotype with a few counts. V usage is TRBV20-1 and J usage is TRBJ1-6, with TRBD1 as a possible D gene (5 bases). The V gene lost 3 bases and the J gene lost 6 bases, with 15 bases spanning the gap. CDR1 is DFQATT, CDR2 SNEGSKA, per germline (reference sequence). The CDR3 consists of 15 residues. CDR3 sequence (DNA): TGCAGTGCTAGCGAGACCTTCGGGGGTAATTCACCCCTCCACTTT. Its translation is CSASETFGGNSPLHF.

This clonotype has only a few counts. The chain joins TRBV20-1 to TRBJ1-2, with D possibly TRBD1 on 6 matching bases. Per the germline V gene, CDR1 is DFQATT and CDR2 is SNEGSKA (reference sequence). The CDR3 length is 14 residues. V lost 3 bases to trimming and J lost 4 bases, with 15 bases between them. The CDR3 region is CSARPSGQPYGYTF. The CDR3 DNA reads TGCAGTGCTAGGCCCTCCGGACAGCCCTATGGCTACACCTTC.

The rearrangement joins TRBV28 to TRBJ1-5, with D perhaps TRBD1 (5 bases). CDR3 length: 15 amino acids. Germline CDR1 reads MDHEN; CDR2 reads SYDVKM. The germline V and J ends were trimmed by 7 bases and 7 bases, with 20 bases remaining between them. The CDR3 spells CASTQTWQGRQPQHF. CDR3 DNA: TGTGCCAGCACCCAGACGTGGCAGGGTCGACAGCCCCAGCATTTT.

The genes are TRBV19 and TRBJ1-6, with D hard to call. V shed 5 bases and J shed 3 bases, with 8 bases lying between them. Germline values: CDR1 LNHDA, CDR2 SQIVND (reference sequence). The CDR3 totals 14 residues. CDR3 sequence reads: CASSAGVYNSPLHF. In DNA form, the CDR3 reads TGTGCCAGTAGTGCCGGGGTCTATAATTCACCCCTCCACTTT.

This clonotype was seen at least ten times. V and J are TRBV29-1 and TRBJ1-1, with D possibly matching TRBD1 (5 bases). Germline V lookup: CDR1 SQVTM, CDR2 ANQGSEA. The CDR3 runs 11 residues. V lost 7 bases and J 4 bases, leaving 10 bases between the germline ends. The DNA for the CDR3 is TGCAGCGCCAAGGGGAGCACTGAAGCTTTCTTT. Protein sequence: CSAKGSTEAFF.

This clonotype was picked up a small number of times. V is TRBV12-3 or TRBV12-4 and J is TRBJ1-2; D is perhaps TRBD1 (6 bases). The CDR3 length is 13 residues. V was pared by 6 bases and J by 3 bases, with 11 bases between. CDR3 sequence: CASSPDSYYGYTF. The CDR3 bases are TGTGCCAGCAGCCCGGACAGCTACTATGGCTACACCTTC.

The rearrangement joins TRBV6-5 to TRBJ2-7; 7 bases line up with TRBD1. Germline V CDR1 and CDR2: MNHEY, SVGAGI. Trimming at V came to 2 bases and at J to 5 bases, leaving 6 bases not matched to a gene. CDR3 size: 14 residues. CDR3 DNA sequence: TGTGCCAGCAGTTACGATAGGGGGCCGCACGAGCAGTACTTC. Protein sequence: CASSYDRGPHEQYF.

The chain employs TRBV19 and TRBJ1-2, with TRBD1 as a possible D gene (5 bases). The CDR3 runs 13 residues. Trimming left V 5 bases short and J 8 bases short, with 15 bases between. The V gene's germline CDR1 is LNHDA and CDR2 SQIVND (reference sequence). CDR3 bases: TGTGCCAGTAGTGAGGCAGGGAGCGTGGGCTACACCTTC. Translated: CASSEAGSVGYTF. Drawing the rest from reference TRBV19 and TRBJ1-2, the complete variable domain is DGGITQSPKYLFRKEGQNVTLSCEQNLNHDAMYWYRQDPGQGLRLIYYSQIVNDFQKGDIAEGYSVSREKKESFPLTVTSAQKNPTAFYLCASSEAGSVGYTFGSGTRLTVV.

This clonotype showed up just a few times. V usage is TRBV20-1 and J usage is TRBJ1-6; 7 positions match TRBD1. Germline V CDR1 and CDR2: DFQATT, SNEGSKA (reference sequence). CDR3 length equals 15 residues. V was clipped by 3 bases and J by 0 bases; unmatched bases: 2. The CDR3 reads CSARDRSSYNSPLHF. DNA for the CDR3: TGCAGTGCTAGGGACAGGAGCTCCTATAATTCACCCCTCCACTTT.